This T cell receptor beta chain was recorded in a study of OX40 agonist ivuxolimab in advanced cancers. About the study as a whole: Ivuxolimab was an agonistic, fully human IgG2 monoclonal antibody directed against OX40 (CD134), a costimulatory receptor. Intravenous ivuxolimab was administered to patients every 2 weeks at six dose levels: 0.01, 0.1, 0.3, 1.5, 3 and 10 mg/kg. Of the roughly 51 patients in dose escalation, 19 had hepatocellular carcinoma, about 15 had melanoma, 9 had renal cell carcinoma and 9 had head and neck cancer. The dose-escalation cohort was approximately 83% male with a mean age of around 62 years, ranging from about 20 to 80. Patients were allowed to have had prior anti-PD-1, anti-PD-L1 or anti-CTLA-4 therapy, and about 40% of the dose-escalation patients had been treated with checkpoint inhibitors. Partial responses occurred in three dose-escalation patients: two with cutaneous melanoma and one with hepatocellular carcinoma. Peripheral TCRbeta sequencing was intended to test whether TCR sequence diversity was altered and clonal T-cell expansion was caused by ivuxolimab. The monotherapy dose-escalation portion (N of about 49 patients) of the phase I ivuxolimab trial is reported in the paper.

For sequencing of the TCRbeta CDR3 region, genomic DNA was extracted from the sorted cells. The immunoSEQ Assay was used for sequencing of TCRbeta CDR3 regions. What TCRdb holds here is the immuneACCESS table cut down to in-frame rearrangements. Part of the clones is not present; checked against another copy, under half of the missing clones reflect an unresolved V gene, and the others are unexplained. In this sample the table shows some 60,000 clones, roughly 89% of which occur a single time. The ten largest clones represent roughly 27% of the sample. As for this clone: The target of this receptor is not known. The record has no base qualities; no much larger clone is one base away.

The trial excluded patients who had a history of autoimmune disease or were on systemic immunosuppression. Peripheral blood for TCR sequencing was drawn from every dose cohort at baseline, at cycle 4 day 1 and at cycle 7 day 1. The samples were taken from a phase I, first-in-human, multicenter, open-label dose-escalation trial of ivuxolimab. Adults with locally advanced or metastatic melanoma, renal cell, hepatocellular, or head and neck squamous cell carcinoma were enrolled in the trial. Before TCR sequencing, CD4+ T cells and CD8+ T cells were sorted from peripheral blood as separate populations. Here is what the overall study found, with its caveats: Low levels of normalized T-cell clonal expansion were also shown by some nonresponding patients. In the 0.1-3.0 mg/kg groups, partial responders were among the patients with the lowest normalized peripheral clonal expansion, particularly in CD8+ T cells. On average, CD8+ T cells showed more expanded clones than CD4+ T cells after ivuxolimab. The antigen specificity of the clonally expanded peripheral T cells was not determined. At doses from 0.1 to 3.0 mg/kg, clonal expansion was seen in both CD4+ and CD8+ blood T cells between baseline and week 6.

V lost 6 bases and J lost 0 bases; the stretch between them is 6 bases long. CDR1 MNHNS and CDR2 SASEGT were looked up in the germline V gene. The CDR3 covers 13 residues, taking in both the cysteine and the phenylalanine. Of all the DNA, just the CDR3 is kept, 39 bases in frame from base 1. The sequences come from CD4+ or CD8+ T cells sorted from blood, collected in a trial of the OX40 agonist ivuxolimab. The chain is made from TRBV6-1 and TRBJ1-5, with no confident D gene call. The receptor's source is an adult with an advanced solid tumor such as melanoma, head and neck, liver or kidney cancer. This receptor carries the CDR3 CASSEYSNQPQHF. At the DNA level, the sequence is TGTGCCAGCAGCGAGTATAGCAATCAGCCCCAGCATTTT.